This T cell receptor (beta chain) was recovered during a study of long-term antiretroviral therapy in people with HIV. They ran version v3.0 of the immunoSEQ assay at survey level. Libraries were prepared by immunoSEQ multiplex PCR; TCRdb keeps only in-frame clonotypes and omits some of them. The sample lists about 50,000 clones; around four fifths were seen once. This CDR3 region has 15 residues. Germline CDR1 and CDR2: MNHEY and SMNVEV (reference sequence). With V trimmed by 7 bases and J by 7 bases, 12 bases remained unmatched. Regarding this clone: Antigen unknown.

Regarding the study as a whole: The data indicate that diversity increased after ART but remained below transplant donor controls. The blood, collected between 2004 and 2017, was possibly taken under older ART regimens. Every time point showed a repertoire led by clones expanded before ART.

Prior to DNA extraction, the samples held about 0.9-11 million cryopreserved PBMC. The source is a woman aged 18 to 35 with HIV. The specimen comprised unsorted PBMCs, sampled 0.8 years after starting antiretroviral therapy. This chain joins TRBV27 and TRBJ2-1; 8 bases line up with TRBD2. CDR3 bases: TGTGCCAGCACCCACAAAGGGACTAGGGGAAATGAGCAGTTCTTC. This sequence encodes CASTHKGTRGNEQFF.